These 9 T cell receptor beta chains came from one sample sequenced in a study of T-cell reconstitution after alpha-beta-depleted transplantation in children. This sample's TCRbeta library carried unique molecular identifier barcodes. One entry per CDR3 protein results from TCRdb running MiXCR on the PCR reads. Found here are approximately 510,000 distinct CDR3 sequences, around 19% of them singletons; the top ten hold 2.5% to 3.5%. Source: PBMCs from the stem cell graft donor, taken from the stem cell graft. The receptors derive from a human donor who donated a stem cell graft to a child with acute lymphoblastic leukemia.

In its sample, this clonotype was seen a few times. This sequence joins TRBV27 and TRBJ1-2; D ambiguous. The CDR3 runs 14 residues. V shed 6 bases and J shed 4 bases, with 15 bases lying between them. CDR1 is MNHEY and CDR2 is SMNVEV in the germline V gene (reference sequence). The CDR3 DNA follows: TGTGCCAGCAGACCTATCGACGGTATCTATGGCTACACCTTC. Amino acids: CASRPIDGIYGYTF.

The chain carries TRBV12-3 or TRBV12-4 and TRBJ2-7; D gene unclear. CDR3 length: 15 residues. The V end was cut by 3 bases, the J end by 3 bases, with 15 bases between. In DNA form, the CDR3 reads TGTGCCAGCAGTTTTTCGTTTGGGGATGACTACGAGCAGTACTTC. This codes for CASSFSFGDDYEQYF.

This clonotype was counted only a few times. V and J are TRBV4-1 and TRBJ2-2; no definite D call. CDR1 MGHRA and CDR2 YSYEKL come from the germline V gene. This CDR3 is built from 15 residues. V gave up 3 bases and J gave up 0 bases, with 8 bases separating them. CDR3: CASSHAASNTGELFF. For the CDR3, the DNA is TGCGCCAGCAGCCACGCGGCCTCGAACACCGGGGAGCTGTTTTTT.

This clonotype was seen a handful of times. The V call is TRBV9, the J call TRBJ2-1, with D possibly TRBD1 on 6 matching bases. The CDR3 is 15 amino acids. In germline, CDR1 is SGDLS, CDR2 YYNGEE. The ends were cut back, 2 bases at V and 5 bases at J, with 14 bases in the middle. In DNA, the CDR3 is TGTGCCAGCAGCGTTGATGGAGAGGGGGACAATGAGCAGTTCTTC. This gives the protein CASSVDGEGDNEQFF. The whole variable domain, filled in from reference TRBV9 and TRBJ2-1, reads DSGVTQTPKHLITATGQRVTLRCSPRSGDLSVYWYQQSLDQGLQFLIQYYNGEERAKGNILERFSAQQFPDLHSELNLSSLELGDSALYFCASSVDGEGDNEQFFGPGTRLTVL.

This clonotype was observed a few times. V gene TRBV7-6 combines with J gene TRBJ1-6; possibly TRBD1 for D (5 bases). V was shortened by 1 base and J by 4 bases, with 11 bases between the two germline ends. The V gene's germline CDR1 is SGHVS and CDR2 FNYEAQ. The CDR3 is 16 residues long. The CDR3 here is CASSLVPGGYNSPLHF. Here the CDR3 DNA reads TGTGCCAGCAGCTTAGTGCCGGGGGGTTATAATTCACCCCTCCACTTT.

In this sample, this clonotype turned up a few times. As DNA, the CDR3 is TGCGCCAGCAGTGATCGAGGCGGGAGGGCCGGGAATGAGCAGTTCTTC. Amino acids: CASSDRGGRAGNEQFF. The J gene is TRBJ2-1, the V gene TRBV10-1, with TRBD2 identical over 9 bases. The CDR3 contains 16 residues. Germline-derived CDR1 and CDR2 are WNHNN and SYGVQD (reference sequence). V was clipped by 3 bases and J by 7 bases; unmatched bases: 10.

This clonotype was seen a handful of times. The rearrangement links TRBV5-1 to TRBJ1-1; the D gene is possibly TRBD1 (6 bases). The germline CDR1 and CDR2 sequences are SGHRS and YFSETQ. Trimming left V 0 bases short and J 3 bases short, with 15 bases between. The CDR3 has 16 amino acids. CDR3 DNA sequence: TGCGCCAGCAGCTTGGATGGGCGGGGGGGCTACACTGAAGCTTTCTTT. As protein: CASSLDGRGGYTEAFF. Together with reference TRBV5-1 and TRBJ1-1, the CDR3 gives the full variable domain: KAGVTQTPRYLIKTRGQQVTLSCSPISGHRSVSWYQQTPGQGLQFLFEYFSETQRNKGNFPGRFSGRQFSNSRSEMNVSTLELGDSALYLCASSLDGRGGYTEAFFGQGTRLTVV.

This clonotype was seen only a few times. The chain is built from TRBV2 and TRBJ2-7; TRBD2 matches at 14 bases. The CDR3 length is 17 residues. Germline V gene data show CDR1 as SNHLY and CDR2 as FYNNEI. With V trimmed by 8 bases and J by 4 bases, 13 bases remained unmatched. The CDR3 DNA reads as TGTGCCAGCCTGACTAGCGGGAGGGCCGGTGGTGTTTACGAGCAGTACTTC. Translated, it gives CASLTSGRAGGVYEQYF.

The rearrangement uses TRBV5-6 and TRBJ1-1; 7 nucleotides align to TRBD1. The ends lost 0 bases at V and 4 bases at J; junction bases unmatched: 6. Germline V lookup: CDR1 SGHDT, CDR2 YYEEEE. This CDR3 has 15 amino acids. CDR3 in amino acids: CASSLVQGVVTEAFF. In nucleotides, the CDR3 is TGTGCCAGCAGCTTGGTTCAGGGGGTGGTCACTGAAGCTTTCTTT.